These 8 T cell receptor beta chains originate from one sample sequenced in a study of T cell repertoires in cytomegalovirus infection. TCRdb re-called the reads with MiXCR, one entry per CDR3 protein. The data contain 250,000 to 300,000 distinct CDR3 sequences, roughly 23% of them singletons. Sequenced sample: PBMCs. All receptors derive from a human donor in good health (CMV status not recorded). Some clones in this sample may be carry-over from other donors' samples.

The V and J genes are TRBV7-2 and TRBJ1-3; TRBD1 is a possible D gene (6 bases). Germline-derived CDR1 and CDR2 are SGHTA and FQGNSA. The V end was cut by 6 bases, the J end by 0 bases, with 15 bases between. CDR3 length: 16 amino acids. CDR3 DNA: TGTGCCAGCAGTTCTCAGGGGACCCTCTCTGGAAACACCATATATTTT. Its protein product is CASSSQGTLSGNTIYF. Supplemented by reference TRBV7-2 and TRBJ1-3, the full variable domain reads GAGVSQSPSNKVTEKGKDVELRCDPISGHTALYWYRQSLGQGLEFLIYFQGNSAPDKSGLPSDRFSAERTGGSVSTLTIQRTQQEDSAVYLCASSSQGTLSGNTIYFGEGSWLTVV.

This clonotype was seen only a few times. The rearrangement joins TRBV25-1 to TRBJ2-3, with 7 bases that match TRBD2. The CDR3 totals 15 residues. Losses at the gene ends were 4 bases for V and 2 bases for J; bases not matched to a gene: 6. Germline loops: CDR1 MGHDK, CDR2 SYGVNS. CDR3 protein: CASSAGGWDTDTQYF. The CDR3 bases are TGTGCCAGCAGTGCCGGGGGGTGGGACACAGATACGCAGTATTTT.

This clonotype has a count of ten or more. The V gene is TRBV7-2, the J gene TRBJ2-5, with D maybe TRBD1 (5 bases). Germline CDR1 reads SGHTA; CDR2 reads FQGNSA. With 6 bases removed from V and 4 bases from J, the gap between germline ends came to 12 bases. This CDR3 is 13 amino acids long. In nucleotides, the CDR3 is TGTGCCAGCAGTTCAGGGTTCCGAGAGACCCAGTACTTC. Protein sequence: CASSSGFRETQYF.

The J gene is TRBJ1-2, the V gene TRBV19; the match to TRBD1 covers 12 bases. Germline V gene lookup returns CDR1 LNHDA and CDR2 SQIVND (reference sequence). The V segment lost 8 bases and the J segment 8 bases; nucleotides outside the gene matches: 9. The length of the CDR3 is 14 residues. The CDR3 reads CASLTGQGAGGYTF. DNA for the CDR3: TGTGCCAGTCTAACGGGACAGGGGGCCGGCGGCTACACCTTC.

CDR3 nucleotides: TGTGCCAGCAGCATGACAGTACTCCAAGAGACCCAGTACTTC. This translates into CASSMTVLQETQYF. V and J are TRBV7-9 and TRBJ2-5, with D possibly matching TRBD1 (5 bases). The V end lost 5 bases, the J end lost 1 base, and 11 bases lay between the germline ends. This CDR3 region has 14 residues. The V gene's germline CDR1 is SEHNR and CDR2 FQNEAQ (reference sequence). The whole variable domain, remainder taken from reference TRBV7-9 and TRBJ2-5, is DTGVSQNPRHKITKRGQNVTFRCDPISEHNRLYWYRQTLGQGPEFLTYFQNEAQLEKSRLLSDRFSAERPKGSFSTLEIQRTEQGDSAMYLCASSMTVLQETQYFGPGTRLLVL.

V usage is TRBV29-1 and J usage is TRBJ2-5; 7 nucleotides line up with TRBD2. J was trimmed by 4 bases and V by 1 base; bases with no gene match: 0. CDR1 and CDR2 (germline): SQVTM, ANQGSEA. CDR3 length: 12 residues. The CDR3 DNA is TGCAGCGTTGAAGTAGCGGGAGAGACCCAGTACTTC. Amino acid sequence: CSVEVAGETQYF.

The V and J genes are TRBV15 and TRBJ2-1, with 14 bases matching TRBD2. The germline CDR1 and CDR2 sequences are LNHNV and YYDKDF (reference sequence). The ends lost 4 bases at V and 7 bases at J; junction bases unmatched: 9. The CDR3 contains 17 residues. This CDR3 reads CATSILRGTSGRNEQFF. CDR3 bases: TGTGCCACCAGCATCCTAAGGGGGACTAGCGGGAGAAATGAGCAGTTCTTC.

This chain uses TRBV7-9 with TRBJ2-7; D uncertain. V lost 1 base and J 0 bases, leaving 7 bases between the germline ends. Germline CDR1 reads SEHNR; CDR2 reads FQNEAQ (reference sequence). The CDR3 spans 14 residues. CDR3 sequence reads: CASSLDVFSYEQYF. CDR3 nucleotide sequence: TGTGCCAGCAGCTTAGATGTCTTCTCCTACGAGCAGTACTTC.